This paragraph reports one TCR beta chain. The table came from immunoSEQ multiplex PCR; TCRdb's copy has only in-frame clones and leaves some out. Here the sample spans approximately 44,000 clones, about 90% being singletons. Germline CDR1 and CDR2: MNHEY and SVGAGI. The V end lost 2 bases, the J end lost 6 bases, and 19 bases lay between the germline ends. The CDR3 totals 16 residues. The source of the sample is a study of T cell changes during pregnancy in multiple sclerosis. The specimen comprised CD4+ T cells from peripheral blood mononuclear cells, sampled before pregnancy. The TCR originated in a female donor with multiple sclerosis, enrolled in a pregnancy study. The chain employs TRBV6-5 and TRBJ1-2, with D unclear. This CDR3 is CASSYPGVRGLDGYTF. The CDR3 region has the DNA TGTGCCAGCAGTTACCCAGGTGTTCGAGGGCTGGATGGCTACACCTTC.